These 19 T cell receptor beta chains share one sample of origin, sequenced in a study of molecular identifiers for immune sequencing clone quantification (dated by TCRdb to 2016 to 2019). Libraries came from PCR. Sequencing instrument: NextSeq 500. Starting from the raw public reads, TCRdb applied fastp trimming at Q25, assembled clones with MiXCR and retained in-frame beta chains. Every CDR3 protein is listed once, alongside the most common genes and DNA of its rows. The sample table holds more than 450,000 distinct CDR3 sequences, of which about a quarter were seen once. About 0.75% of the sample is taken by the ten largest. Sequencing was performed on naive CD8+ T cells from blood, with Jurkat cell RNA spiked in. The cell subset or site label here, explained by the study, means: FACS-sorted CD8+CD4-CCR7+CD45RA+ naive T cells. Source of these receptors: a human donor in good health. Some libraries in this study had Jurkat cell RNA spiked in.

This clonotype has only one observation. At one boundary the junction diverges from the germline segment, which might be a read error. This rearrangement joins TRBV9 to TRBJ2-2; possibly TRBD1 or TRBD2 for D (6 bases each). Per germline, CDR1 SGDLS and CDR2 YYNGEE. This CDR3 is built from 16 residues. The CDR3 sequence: CASSVDPRGRTGGLFF. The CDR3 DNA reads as TGTGCCAGCAGCGTAGACCCCAGGGGAAGGACCGGGGGGCTGTTTTTT.

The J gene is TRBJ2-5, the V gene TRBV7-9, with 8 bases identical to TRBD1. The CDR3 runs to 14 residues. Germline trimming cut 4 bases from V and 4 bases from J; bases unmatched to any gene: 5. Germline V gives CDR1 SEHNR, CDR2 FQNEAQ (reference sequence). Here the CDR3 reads CASSSDRVAETQYF. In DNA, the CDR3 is TGTGCCAGCAGCTCGGACAGGGTGGCAGAGACCCAGTACTTC.

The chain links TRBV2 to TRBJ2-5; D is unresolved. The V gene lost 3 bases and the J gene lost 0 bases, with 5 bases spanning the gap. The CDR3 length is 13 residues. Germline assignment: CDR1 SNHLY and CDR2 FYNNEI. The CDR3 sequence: CASSEPNQETQYF. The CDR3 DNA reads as TGTGCCAGCAGTGAGCCTAACCAAGAGACCCAGTACTTC. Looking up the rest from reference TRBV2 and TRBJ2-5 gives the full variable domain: EPEVTQTPSHQVTQMGQEVILRCVPISNHLYFYWYRQILGQKVEFLVSFYNNEISEKSEIFDDQFSVERPDGSNFTLKIRSTKLEDSAMYFCASSEPNQETQYFGPGTRLLVL.

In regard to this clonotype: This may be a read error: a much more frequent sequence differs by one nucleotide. The CDR3 DNA is TGTGCCAGCAGCCCCACAGGGGGCAGGAGCACCGGGGAGCTGTTTTTT. This gives the protein CASSPTGGRSTGELFF. This chain links TRBV7-9 with TRBJ2-2, with 9 bases identical to TRBD1. From germline, CDR1 is SEHNR and CDR2 FQNEAQ (reference sequence). Trimming took 5 bases from V and 4 from J; bases not matched to a gene: 8. The length of the CDR3 is 16 residues. Together with reference TRBV7-9 and TRBJ2-2, the CDR3 gives the full variable domain: DTGVSQNPRHKITKRGQNVTFRCDPISEHNRLYWYRQTLGQGPEFLTYFQNEAQLEKSRLLSDRFSAERPKGSFSTLEIQRTEQGDSAMYLCASSPTGGRSTGELFFGEGSRLTVL.

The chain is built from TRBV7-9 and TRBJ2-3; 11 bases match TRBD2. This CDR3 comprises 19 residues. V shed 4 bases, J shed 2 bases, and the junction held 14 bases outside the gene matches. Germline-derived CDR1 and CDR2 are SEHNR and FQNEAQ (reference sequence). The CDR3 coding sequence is TGTGCCAGCAGCTCCCAACTAGCGGGGGCTAGCATTTTCACAGATACGCAGTATTTT. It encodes CASSSQLAGASIFTDTQYF.

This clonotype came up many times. The CDR3, as DNA: TGTGCCAGCAGACAGGAGTACCAAGAGACCCAGTACTTC. This gives the protein CASRQEYQETQYF. The chain links TRBV6-5 to TRBJ2-5, with D possibly matching TRBD1 (5 bases). The CDR3 has 13 amino acids. Germline CDR1 MNHEY, CDR2 SVGAGI. Trimming took 6 bases from V and 0 from J, leaving 8 bases between them.

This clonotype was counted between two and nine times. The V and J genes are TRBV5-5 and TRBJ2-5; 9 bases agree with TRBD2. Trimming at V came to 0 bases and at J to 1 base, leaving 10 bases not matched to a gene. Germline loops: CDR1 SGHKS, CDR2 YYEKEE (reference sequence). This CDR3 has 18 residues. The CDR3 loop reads CASSLGLAGASPQETQYF. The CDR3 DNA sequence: TGTGCCAGCAGCTTGGGATTAGCGGGGGCCTCTCCCCAAGAGACCCAGTACTTC.

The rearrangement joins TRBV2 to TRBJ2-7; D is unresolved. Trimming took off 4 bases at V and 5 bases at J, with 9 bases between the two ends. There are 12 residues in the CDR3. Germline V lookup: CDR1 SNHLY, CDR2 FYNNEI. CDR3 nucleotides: TGTGCCAGCAGTGTCGAAGGGAACGAGCAGTACTTC. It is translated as CASSVEGNEQYF.

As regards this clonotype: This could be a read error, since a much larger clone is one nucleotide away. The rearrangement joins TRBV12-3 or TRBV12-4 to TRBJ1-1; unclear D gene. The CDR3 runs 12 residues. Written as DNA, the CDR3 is TGTGCCAGCGCGCGTGAGAACACTGAACCTTTCTTT. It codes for CASARENTEPFF.

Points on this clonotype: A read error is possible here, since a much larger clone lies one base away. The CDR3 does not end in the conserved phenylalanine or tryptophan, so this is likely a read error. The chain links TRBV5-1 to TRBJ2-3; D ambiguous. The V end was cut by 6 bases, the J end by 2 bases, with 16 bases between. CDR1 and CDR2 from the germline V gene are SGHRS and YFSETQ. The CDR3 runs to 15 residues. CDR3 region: CASKVSDIFTDTQYV. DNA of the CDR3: TGCGCCAGCAAGGTCTCTGATATTTTCACAGATACGCAGTATGTT.

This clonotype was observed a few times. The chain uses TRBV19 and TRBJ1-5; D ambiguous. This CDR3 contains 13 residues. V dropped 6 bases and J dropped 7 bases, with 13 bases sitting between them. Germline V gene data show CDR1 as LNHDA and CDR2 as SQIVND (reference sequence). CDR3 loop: CASSPMGWQPQHF. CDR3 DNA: TGTGCCAGTAGCCCGATGGGGTGGCAGCCCCAGCATTTT.

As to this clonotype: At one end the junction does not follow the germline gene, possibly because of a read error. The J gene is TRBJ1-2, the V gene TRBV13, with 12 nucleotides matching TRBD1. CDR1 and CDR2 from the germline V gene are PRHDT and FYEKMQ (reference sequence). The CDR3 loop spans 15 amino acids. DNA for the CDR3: TGTGCCAACAGCTTAGGGACAGGGGGCGAGTATGGCTACACCTTC. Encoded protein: CANSLGTGGEYGYTF.

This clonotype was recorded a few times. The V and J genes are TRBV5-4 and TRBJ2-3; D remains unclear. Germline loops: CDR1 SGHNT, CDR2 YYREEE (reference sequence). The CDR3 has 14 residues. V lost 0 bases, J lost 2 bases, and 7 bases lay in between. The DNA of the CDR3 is TGTGCCAGCAGCTTGGGGATTTTCACAGATACGCAGTATTTT. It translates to CASSLGIFTDTQYF. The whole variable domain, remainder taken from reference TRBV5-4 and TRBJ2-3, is ETGVTQSPTHLIKTRGQQVTLRCSSQSGHNTVSWYQQALGQGPQFIFQYYREEENGRGNFPPRFSGLQFPNYSSELNVNALELDDSALYLCASSLGIFTDTQYFGPGTRLTVL.

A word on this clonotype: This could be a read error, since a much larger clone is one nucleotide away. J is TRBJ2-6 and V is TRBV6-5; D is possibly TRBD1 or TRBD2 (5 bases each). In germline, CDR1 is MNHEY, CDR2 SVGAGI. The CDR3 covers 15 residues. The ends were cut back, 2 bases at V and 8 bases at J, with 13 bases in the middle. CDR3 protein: CASSYAGLGTNVLTF. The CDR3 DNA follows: TGTGCCAGCAGTTACGCAGGGCTCGGGACCAACGTCCTGACTTTC.

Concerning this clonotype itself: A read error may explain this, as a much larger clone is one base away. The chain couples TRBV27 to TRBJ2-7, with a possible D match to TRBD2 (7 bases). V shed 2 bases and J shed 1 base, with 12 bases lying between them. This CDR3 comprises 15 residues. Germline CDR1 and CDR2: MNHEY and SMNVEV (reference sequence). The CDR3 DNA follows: TGTGCCAGCAGTTTAGGGGGGGCCCGGTCCTACGAGCAGTACTTC. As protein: CASSLGGARSYEQYF.

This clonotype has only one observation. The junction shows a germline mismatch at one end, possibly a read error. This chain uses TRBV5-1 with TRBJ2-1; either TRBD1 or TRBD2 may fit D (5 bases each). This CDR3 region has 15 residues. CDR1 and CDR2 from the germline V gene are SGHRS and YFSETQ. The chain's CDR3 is CASYTGDPNYNGQFF. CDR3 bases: TGCGCCAGCTATACCGGGGACCCAAACTACAATGGGCAGTTCTTC.

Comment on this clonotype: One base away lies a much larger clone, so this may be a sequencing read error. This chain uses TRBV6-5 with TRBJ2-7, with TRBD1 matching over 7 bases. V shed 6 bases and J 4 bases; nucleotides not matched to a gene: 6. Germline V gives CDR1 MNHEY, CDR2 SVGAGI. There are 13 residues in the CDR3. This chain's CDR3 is CASRQDRKYEQYF. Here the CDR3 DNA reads TGTGCCAGCAGGCAGGACAGGAAATACGAGCAGTACTTC.

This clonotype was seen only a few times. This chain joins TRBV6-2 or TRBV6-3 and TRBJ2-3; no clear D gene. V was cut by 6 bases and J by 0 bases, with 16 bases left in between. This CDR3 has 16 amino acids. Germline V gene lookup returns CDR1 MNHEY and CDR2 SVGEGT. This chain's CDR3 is CASRKESGVSTDTQYF. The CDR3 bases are TGTGCCAGCAGGAAAGAGTCTGGAGTTAGCACAGATACGCAGTATTTT.

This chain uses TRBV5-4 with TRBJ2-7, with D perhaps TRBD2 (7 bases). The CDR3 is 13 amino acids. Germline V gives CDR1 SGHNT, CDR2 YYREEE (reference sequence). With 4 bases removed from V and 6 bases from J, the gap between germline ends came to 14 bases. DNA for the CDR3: TGTGCCAGCAGCCCCAGGGGAGGGGGCGAGCAGTACTTC. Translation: CASSPRGGGEQYF.